The 26 T cell receptor beta chains below all came from one sample that was sequenced in a study of Ad26.COV2.S vaccination and SARS-CoV-2 variants. TCRdb's table, derived via immunoSEQ multiplex PCR, lists solely in-frame clones and lacks some. This sample carries over 200,000 clones, roughly 88% of them seen once, and the ten largest clones take about 10%. The treatment denotes: roughly 20 received Ad26.COV2.S at low or high dose, single or two shots; roughly five received placebo; per-sample allocation not given. Collection of samples fell on day 63 after the first vaccine or placebo injection. The sequencing here drew on peripheral blood, taken in a trial of Ad26.COV2.S vaccine versus placebo. The origin of the receptors is a person between 18 and 59 years old who received the Ad26.COV2.S COVID-19 vaccine or a placebo.

The J gene is TRBJ2-7, the V gene TRBV11-2; 8 nucleotides line up with TRBD1. V lost 2 bases, J lost 5 bases, and 8 bases stayed unmatched. Germline-derived CDR1 and CDR2 are SGHAT and FQNNGV. The CDR3 is 15 residues long. As DNA, the CDR3 is TGTGCCAGCAGCTTAAGATCAGGGGGCGGGAACGAGCAGTACTTC. Protein sequence: CASSLRSGGGNEQYF.

Concerning this clone itself: The junction departs from the called germline gene at one end, perhaps through a read error. J is TRBJ2-1 and V is TRBV7-7; 8 bases map to TRBD2. CDR3 length equals 15 residues. CDR1 and CDR2 (germline): SSHAT, FNYEAQ (reference sequence). CDR3 region: CASSPTSGSYNEQFF. CDR3 sequence (DNA): TGTGCTAGCAGCCCTACTAGCGGATCCTACAATGAGCAGTTCTTC.

The chain is built from TRBV30 and TRBJ2-4; no firm D call. With 1 base removed from V and 0 bases from J, the gap between germline ends came to 4 bases. From germline, CDR1 is GTSNPN and CDR2 SVGIG (reference sequence). This CDR3 is 13 amino acids long. This chain's CDR3 is CAWSGGAKNIQYF. For the CDR3, the DNA is TGTGCCTGGAGTGGTGGAGCCAAAAACATTCAGTACTTC. Together with reference TRBV30 and TRBJ2-4, the CDR3 gives the full variable domain: SQTIHQWPATLVQPVGSPLSLECTVEGTSNPNLYWYRQAAGRGLQLLFYSVGIGQISSEVPQNLSASRPQDRQFILSSKKLLLSDSGFYLCAWSGGAKNIQYFGAGTRLSVL.

This chain uses TRBV28 with TRBJ1-4; 7 bases align to TRBD1. J gave up 5 bases and V 4 bases, and 1 base lay outside the gene matches. The CDR3 covers 13 residues. CDR1 and CDR2 (germline): MDHEN, SYDVKM. CDR3 amino acids: CASSSGGNEKLFF. As DNA, the CDR3 is TGTGCCAGCAGTTCAGGGGGGAATGAAAAACTGTTTTTT.

V gene TRBV6-2 or TRBV6-3 combines with J gene TRBJ2-7; D not certain. The CDR3 is 13 amino acids. V was shortened by 0 bases and J by 4 bases, with 7 bases between the two germline ends. CDR1 is MNHEY and CDR2 is SVGEGT in the germline V gene. CDR3 nucleotide sequence: TGTGCCAGCAGTTACTCGAAGACTTACGAGCAGTACTTC. It yields the protein CASSYSKTYEQYF.

The chain joins TRBV28 to TRBJ2-7; D remains unclear. The V gene's germline CDR1 is MDHEN and CDR2 SYDVKM. Trimming took off 6 bases at V and 3 bases at J, with 6 bases between the two ends. CDR3 length: 11 amino acids. The CDR3 sequence is CASSQIYEQYF. The CDR3 coding sequence is TGTGCCAGCAGCCAGATCTACGAGCAGTACTTC.

V is TRBV5-1 and J is TRBJ2-1; 10 bases are shared with TRBD2. The CDR3 length is 18 residues. The germline V gene has CDR1 SGHRS and CDR2 YFSETQ. Germline trimming cut 4 bases from V and 6 bases from J; bases unmatched to any gene: 16. CDR3 bases: TGCGCCAGCAGCCCTGGGGGGCTAGCGGGGGCGCCTCTCAATGAGCAGTTCTTC. This translates into CASSPGGLAGAPLNEQFF.

This chain links TRBV7-9 with TRBJ1-5; no firm D call. From germline, CDR1 is SEHNR and CDR2 FQNEAQ (reference sequence). This CDR3 is built from 13 residues. V lost 3 bases and J 9 bases, leaving 12 bases between the germline ends. The CDR3 reads CASSLDAPGPQHF. In DNA, the CDR3 is TGTGCCAGCAGCTTGGACGCCCCGGGGCCCCAGCATTTT.

On this clone: At one end the junction does not follow the germline gene, possibly because of a read error. The chain carries TRBV27 and TRBJ2-5; maybe TRBD2 (5 bases). This CDR3 has 15 amino acids. Looked up from germline, CDR1 is MNHEY and CDR2 is SMNVEV (reference sequence). The CDR3: CASGLDYTYGETQYF. The DNA for the CDR3 is TGTGCCAGCGGTTTAGACTACACCTACGGAGAGACCCAGTACTTC.

The chain carries TRBV15 and TRBJ2-7; D may be TRBD1 (6 bases). CDR3 length: 15 amino acids. Trimming shortened V by 0 bases and J by 0 bases, and 9 bases separated the two germline ends. Germline V gene lookup returns CDR1 LNHNV and CDR2 YYDKDF (reference sequence). CDR3 amino acids: CATSREGAPSYEQYF. CDR3 in DNA: TGTGCCACCAGCAGAGAGGGGGCCCCCTCCTACGAGCAGTACTTC.

V usage is TRBV27 and J usage is TRBJ1-2; D is possibly TRBD1 (6 bases). The germline gives CDR1 MNHEY, CDR2 SMNVEV (reference sequence). Trimming shortened V by 3 bases and J by 4 bases, and 15 bases separated the two germline ends. This CDR3 has 15 amino acids. The CDR3 DNA sequence: TGTGCCAGCAGTTTGTCTACAGGGCCTTCCTATGGCTACACCTTC. It is translated as CASSLSTGPSYGYTF.

The CDR3 here is CASSLGSGDPYEQYF. The CDR3 bases are TGCGCCAGCAGCCTAGGCAGCGGGGACCCCTACGAGCAGTACTTC. The chain is built from TRBV5-1 and TRBJ2-7; 7 positions agree with TRBD2. The CDR3 length is 15 residues. The germline V gene encodes CDR1 SGHRS and CDR2 YFSETQ. V was pared by 4 bases and J by 2 bases, with 9 bases of the junction left unmatched.

The chain employs TRBV6-5 and TRBJ2-2; 12 bases are shared with TRBD1. Per the germline V gene, CDR1 is MNHEY and CDR2 is SVGAGI. CDR3 length: 15 amino acids. The V segment lost 6 bases and the J segment 4 bases; nucleotides outside the gene matches: 3. The DNA for the CDR3 is TGTGCCAGCAGCCGGGACAGGGGGCCCACCGGGGAGCTGTTTTTT. Protein: CASSRDRGPTGELFF.

This chain links TRBV18 with TRBJ1-3, with D possibly matching TRBD1 (5 bases). The V gene lost 2 bases and the J gene lost 0 bases, with 11 bases spanning the gap. CDR3 length equals 16 residues. Germline values: CDR1 KGHSH, CDR2 LQKENI. The CDR3 DNA reads TGTGCCAGCTCACCATACTCGGGGGGCTCTGGAAACACCATATATTTT. It specifies CASSPYSGGSGNTIYF.

This clone was detected a few times. CDR3 residues: CASSQGSIYGYTF. The CDR3 DNA follows: TGTGCCAGCAGCCAAGGTTCCATCTATGGCTACACCTTC. This rearrangement joins TRBV3-1 (or the pseudogene TRBV3-2) to TRBJ1-2; D unclear. The CDR3 has 13 amino acids. V was pared by 1 base and J by 4 bases, with 7 bases between. Germline-derived CDR1 and CDR2 are LGHDT and YNNKEL (reference sequence).

This clone turned up a few times. The rearrangement joins TRBV5-4 to TRBJ2-3; a weak D match, TRBD2 (5 bases). This CDR3 is 14 amino acids long. Germline lookup yields CDR1 SGHNT and CDR2 YYREEE (reference sequence). V was trimmed by 2 bases and J by 3 bases, leaving 10 bases between them. CDR3 nucleotide sequence: TGTGCCAGCAGCTTCGGACTTCTTACAGATACGCAGTATTTT. Translated: CASSFGLLTDTQYF.

The rearrangement links TRBV11-2 to TRBJ2-7; D may be TRBD2 (6 bases). CDR1 is SGHAT and CDR2 is FQNNGV in the germline V gene. V was clipped by 7 bases and J by 1 base, with 11 bases between them. The CDR3 is made up of 13 amino acids. DNA of the CDR3: TGTGCCAGCACCCACAGCGGGTCCTACGAGCAGTACTTC. Amino acid sequence: CASTHSGSYEQYF.

The chain carries TRBV4-1 and TRBJ1-1; unclear D gene. Germline CDR1 and CDR2: MGHRA and YSYEKL. This CDR3 has 12 amino acids. V lost 0 bases and J 6 bases, leaving 5 bases between the germline ends. CDR3 loop: CASSQDRSEAFF. CDR3 bases: TGCGCCAGCAGCCAAGATCGGTCTGAAGCTTTCTTT.

The V gene is TRBV5-6, the J gene TRBJ2-7, with TRBD1 matching over 7 bases. This CDR3 is built from 16 residues. V lost 1 base to trimming and J lost 6 bases; unmatched junction nucleotides: 13. Germline V gene sequence: CDR1 SGHDT, CDR2 YYEEEE. CDR3: CASSLTGALFGTEQYF. As DNA, the CDR3 is TGTGCCAGCAGCTTGACAGGGGCCCTTTTCGGCACCGAGCAGTACTTC.

This clone has a single count. V is TRBV28 and J is TRBJ2-1; 10 nucleotides line up with TRBD1. V dropped 3 bases and J dropped 7; count of bases not matched to a gene: 9. The CDR3 extends over 16 amino acids. Germline V gene data show CDR1 as MDHEN and CDR2 as SYDVKM. In nucleotides, the CDR3 is TGTGCCAGCAGTTTTAGGGGGACAGGGGACTCAAATGAGCAGTTCTTC. Protein sequence: CASSFRGTGDSNEQFF.

The genes are TRBV2 and TRBJ1-1, with 7 positions matching TRBD1. Germline assignment: CDR1 SNHLY and CDR2 FYNNEI. This CDR3 spans 13 amino acids. Losses at the gene ends were 5 bases for V and 3 bases for J; bases not matched to a gene: 3. This CDR3 reads CASSRDSHTEAFF. Written as DNA, the CDR3 is TGTGCCAGCAGTAGGGACAGCCACACTGAAGCTTTCTTT.

This chain links TRBV19 with TRBJ1-4, with TRBD1 identical over 10 bases. There are 16 residues in the CDR3. V was clipped by 7 bases and J by 8 bases; unmatched bases: 13. Germline lookup yields CDR1 LNHDA and CDR2 SQIVND (reference sequence). The CDR3 DNA sequence: TGTGCCAGTAAAGGGTCCAGACAGGGGGCGCGAGAAAAACTGTTTTTT. Amino acids: CASKGSRQGAREKLFF. Full variable domain (outside the CDR3, taken from reference TRBV19 and TRBJ1-4): DGGITQSPKYLFRKEGQNVTLSCEQNLNHDAMYWYRQDPGQGLRLIYYSQIVNDFQKGDIAEGYSVSREKKESFPLTVTSAQKNPTAFYLCASKGSRQGAREKLFFGSGTQLSVL.

The chain has TRBV6-1 and TRBJ1-1; D is possibly TRBD1 (6 bases). CDR1 and CDR2 (germline): MNHNS, SASEGT. Trimming stripped 3 bases from V and 5 bases from J, with 13 bases between. The CDR3 is made up of 14 amino acids. The CDR3 is CASSERGARTEAFF. The CDR3, as DNA: TGTGCCAGCAGTGAGCGGGGGGCGCGGACTGAAGCTTTCTTT.

The table lists this clone with a few counts. The genes are TRBV28 and TRBJ1-5; 9 bases map to TRBD1. CDR1 and CDR2 from the germline V gene are MDHEN and SYDVKM. The CDR3 is 15 amino acids. V gave up 6 bases and J gave up 4 bases; unmatched junction bases: 7. The DNA for the CDR3 is TGTGCCAGCAGGGGAGGGGACAGGGAAAATCAGCCCCAGCATTTT. Encoded protein: CASRGGDRENQPQHF.

This chain uses TRBV15 with TRBJ2-3; 11 bases match TRBD2. V gave up 5 bases and J gave up 9 bases; unmatched junction bases: 10. Germline loops: CDR1 LNHNV, CDR2 YYDKDF (reference sequence). This CDR3 has 15 residues. CDR3 coding DNA: TGTGCCACCAGCTCAGGACTAGCGGGCCTTCAGACGCAGTATTTT. Translating it yields CATSSGLAGLQTQYF.

This clone showed up just a few times. This chain uses TRBV19 with TRBJ1-6; D is unclear. The CDR3 loop spans 15 amino acids. The V gene lost 3 bases and the J gene lost 5 bases, with 11 bases spanning the gap. Germline V lookup: CDR1 LNHDA, CDR2 SQIVND (reference sequence). CDR3 coding DNA: TGTGCCAGTAGTATGGCCATCGGGCATAATTCACCCCTCCACTTT. This encodes CASSMAIGHNSPLHF.